Listed below are T cell receptor beta chains from one sample, sequenced in a study of CD8 T cells in ankylosing spondylitis. MiXCR, applied by TCRdb to the 5' RACE reads, yields one record per CDR3 protein. Of approximately 500,000 distinct CDR3 sequences listed, about 12% are singletons. Input material: blood, either unsorted or a sorted T cell fraction (not recorded which). Receptors originate from a male donor with ankylosing spondylitis. Each CDR3 is given with its conserved first and last residue. Fields, in order: J gene, D gene, clone size, V gene, CDR3 protein, CDR3 DNA. The D gene is left open where the match is weak. Clone size is stated in some rows and not others, as once, few, many or a class when expanded.

J: TRBJ2-7; D: -; size: -; V: TRBV12-3/TRBV12-4; CDR3: CASSFKNEQYF; DNA: TGTGCCAGCAGTTTTAAAAACGAGCAGTACTTC
J: TRBJ2-2; D: -; size: few; V: TRBV20-1; CDR3: CSAWGISAEGTGELFF; DNA: TGCAGTGCCTGGGGGATTAGCGCGGAGGGGACCGGGGAGCTGTTTTTT
J: TRBJ1-5; D: -; size: many; V: TRBV12-3/TRBV12-4; CDR3: CASSPGTLNQPQHF; DNA: TGTGCCAGCAGTCCCGGGACACTCAATCAGCCCCAGCATTTT
J: TRBJ2-7; D: -; size: few; V: TRBV20-1; CDR3: CSARDPGIAYEQYF; DNA: TGCAGTGCTAGAGACCCAGGGATAGCCTACGAGCAGTACTTC
J: TRBJ2-4; D: -; size: few; V: TRBV20-1; CDR3: CSARGALAKNIQYF; DNA: TGCAGTGCGCGGGGAGCACTAGCCAAAAACATTCAGTACTTC
J: TRBJ1-5; D: TRBD1; size: -; V: TRBV28; CDR3: CASSSGGTGNQPQHF; DNA: TGTGCCAGCAGTTCAGGGGGGACAGGCAATCAGCCCCAGCATTTT
J: TRBJ2-2; D: -; size: few; V: TRBV25-1; CDR3: CASSERDPNTGELFF; DNA: TGTGCCAGCAGTGAAAGGGACCCGAACACCGGGGAGCTGTTTTTT
J: TRBJ2-7; D: -; size: few; V: TRBV11-2; CDR3: CASSGTAGRYEQYF; DNA: TGTGCCAGCAGCGGGACCGCCGGCCGGTACGAGCAGTACTTC
J: TRBJ2-5; D: -; size: few; V: TRBV4-2; CDR3: CASSQEARSLQETQYF; DNA: TGTGCCAGCAGCCAAGAGGCGCGGAGCCTCCAAGAGACCCAGTACTTC
J: TRBJ2-1; D: TRBD1; size: few; V: TRBV3-1; CDR3: CASSLGTGLYNEQFF; DNA: TGTGCCAGCAGCCTAGGGACAGGACTTTACAATGAGCAGTTCTTC
J: TRBJ1-5; D: TRBD1; size: -; V: TRBV6-1; CDR3: CASRRTGGESGNQPQHF; DNA: TGTGCCAGCAGGAGGACAGGGGGCGAGTCGGGCAATCAGCCCCAGCATTTT
J: TRBJ2-3; D: TRBD1; size: many; V: TRBV7-9; CDR3: CASSLAGTDSTDTQYF; DNA: TGTGCCAGCAGCTTAGCCGGGACAGACAGCACAGATACGCAGTATTTT
J: TRBJ2-1; D: -; size: few; V: TRBV6-1; CDR3: CASSQGTKTYNEQFF; DNA: TGTGCCAGCAGTCAAGGGACCAAAACCTACAATGAGCAGTTCTTC
J: TRBJ2-1; D: TRBD2; size: many; V: TRBV2; CDR3: CASSPTTSGRVRKQFF; DNA: TGTGCCAGCAGTCCCACGACTAGCGGGAGAGTGAGAAAGCAGTTCTTC
J: TRBJ1-4; D: -; size: few; V: TRBV20-1; CDR3: CSARADLKLFF; DNA: TGCAGTGCTAGAGCGGACCTTAAACTGTTTTTT
J: TRBJ2-1; D: TRBD2; size: -; V: TRBV15; CDR3: CATSRSLASGTNEQFF; DNA: TGTGCCACCAGCAGAAGTTTGGCTAGCGGGACTAATGAGCAGTTCTTC
J: TRBJ2-2; D: TRBD2; size: -; V: TRBV7-6; CDR3: CASSLEGAGGPGELFF; DNA: TGTGCCAGCAGCTTAGAAGGGGCGGGAGGCCCCGGGGAGCTGTTTTTT
J: TRBJ2-1; D: TRBD2; size: -; V: TRBV7-2; CDR3: CASSPSREGFF; DNA: TGTGCCAGCAGCCCCTCCAGGGAGGGGTTCTTC
J: TRBJ2-1; D: -; size: few; V: TRBV30; CDR3: CAWSVVNEQFF; DNA: TGTGCCTGGAGTGTAGTAAATGAGCAGTTCTTC
J: TRBJ1-2; D: -; size: -; V: TRBV5-1; CDR3: CASSLEQTYGYTF; DNA: TGCGCCAGCAGCTTGGAACAGACCTATGGCTACACCTTC
J: TRBJ2-4; D: TRBD1; size: -; V: TRBV7-9; CDR3: CASATGTGRNIQYF; DNA: TGTGCCAGCGCAACCGGGACAGGGAGAAACATTCAGTACTTC
J: TRBJ2-7; D: TRBD1; size: -; V: TRBV5-1; CDR3: CASSWNGQGYYEQYF; DNA: TGCGCCAGCAGCTGGAACGGACAGGGCTATTACGAGCAGTACTTC
J: TRBJ2-5; D: -; size: many; V: TRBV20-1; CDR3: CSARVQGGQETQYF; DNA: TGCAGTGCTAGGGTACAGGGCGGACAAGAGACCCAGTACTTC
J: TRBJ2-2; D: -; size: few; V: TRBV4-2; CDR3: CASSREDSGTGELFF; DNA: TGTGCCAGCAGCCGTGAGGACTCGGGGACCGGGGAGCTGTTTTTT
J: TRBJ2-3; D: TRBD2; size: -; V: TRBV5-1; CDR3: CASRWLAGGSADTQYF; DNA: TGCGCCAGCAGGTGGCTAGCGGGAGGTAGCGCAGATACGCAGTATTTT
J: TRBJ2-1; D: -; size: few; V: TRBV3-1; CDR3: CASSQVTSRNEQFF; DNA: TGTGCCAGCAGCCAAGTAACTAGCCGCAATGAGCAGTTCTTC
J: TRBJ2-7; D: -; size: -; V: TRBV9; CDR3: CASSFGTRPGEQYF; DNA: TGTGCCAGCAGCTTCGGGACTCGGCCTGGCGAGCAGTACTTC
J: TRBJ2-1; D: -; size: many; V: TRBV4-1; CDR3: CASSQGSGVVSYNEQFF; DNA: TGCGCCAGCAGCCAAGGTAGTGGAGTCGTATCCTACAATGAGCAGTTCTTC
J: TRBJ1-1; D: TRBD1; size: -; V: TRBV5-1; CDR3: CASSLGQGQNTEAFF; DNA: TGCGCCAGCAGCTTGGGACAGGGACAGAACACTGAAGCTTTCTTT
J: TRBJ2-5; D: TRBD2; size: few; V: TRBV25-1; CDR3: CASRRRGGGETQYF; DNA: TGTGCCAGCAGGAGACGTGGGGGGGGAGAGACCCAGTACTTC
J: TRBJ2-3; D: -; size: -; V: TRBV5-1; CDR3: CASSPVASAGRADTQYF; DNA: TGCGCCAGCAGCCCGGTTGCCTCAGCGGGCCGGGCAGATACGCAGTATTTT
J: TRBJ1-4; D: TRBD1; size: -; V: TRBV7-2; CDR3: CASSLTQGNNEKLFF; DNA: TGTGCCAGCAGCTTAACACAGGGGAATAATGAAAAACTGTTTTTT
J: TRBJ2-1; D: TRBD2; size: many; V: TRBV7-9; CDR3: CASSLGSGTYNEQFF; DNA: TGTGCCAGCAGCTTAGGAAGCGGGACCTACAATGAGCAGTTCTTC
J: TRBJ1-5; D: -; size: many; V: TRBV7-9; CDR3: CASSPSGGGQPQHF; DNA: TGTGCCAGCAGCCCCAGTGGGGGAGGGCAGCCCCAGCATTTT
J: TRBJ2-1; D: TRBD2; size: -; V: TRBV20-1; CDR3: CSAKTSETYNEQFF; DNA: TGCAGTGCCAAGACTAGCGAGACCTACAATGAGCAGTTCTTC
J: TRBJ2-3; D: -; size: -; V: TRBV15; CDR3: CATSRGPGASTDTQYF; DNA: TGTGCCACCAGCAGGGGCCCGGGTGCGAGCACAGATACGCAGTATTTT
J: TRBJ1-5; D: -; size: -; V: TRBV7-2; CDR3: CASSLVVDQPQHF; DNA: TGTGCCAGCAGCTTAGTTGTAGATCAGCCCCAGCATTTT
J: TRBJ2-5; D: -; size: few; V: TRBV14; CDR3: CASSTHRDVVETQYF; DNA: TGTGCCAGCAGCACACACAGGGATGTGGTAGAGACCCAGTACTTC
J: TRBJ2-5; D: -; size: -; V: TRBV6-1; CDR3: CASSELGGVLETQYF; DNA: TGTGCCAGCAGTGAACTTGGGGGAGTTCTGGAGACCCAGTACTTC
J: TRBJ1-3; D: TRBD1; size: -; V: TRBV20-1; CDR3: CSARGTASSGNTIYF; DNA: TGCAGTGCTCGCGGGACAGCGAGCTCTGGAAACACCATATATTTT
J: TRBJ2-3; D: -; size: few; V: TRBV20-1; CDR3: CSAMITLTQYF; DNA: TGCAGTGCTATGATTACCCTTACGCAGTATTTT
J: TRBJ2-3; D: TRBD2; size: -; V: TRBV11-1; CDR3: CASSWGTSGDTSTDTQYF; DNA: TGTGCCAGCAGCTGGGGGACTAGCGGGGATACTAGCACAGATACGCAGTATTTT
J: TRBJ2-7; D: TRBD2; size: -; V: TRBV5-1; CDR3: CASSLGLAGAPEQYF; DNA: TGCGCCAGCAGCCTCGGACTAGCGGGAGCCCCCGAGCAGTACTTC
J: TRBJ2-1; D: TRBD2; size: many; V: TRBV5-1; CDR3: CASTDLAGVTNEQFF; DNA: TGCGCCAGCACTGATCTAGCGGGAGTAACGAATGAGCAGTTCTTC
J: TRBJ2-1; D: -; size: few; V: TRBV4-2; CDR3: CASSQDVGTAYNEQFF; DNA: TGTGCCAGCAGCCAAGATGTCGGGACCGCCTACAATGAGCAGTTCTTC
J: TRBJ1-5; D: -; size: few; V: TRBV20-1; CDR3: CSARDGVGGNQPQHF; DNA: TGCAGTGCTAGAGACGGGGTGGGTGGCAATCAGCCCCAGCATTTT
J: TRBJ1-2; D: TRBD1; size: -; V: TRBV20-1; CDR3: CSARVLQGVTNYGYTF; DNA: TGCAGTGCTAGAGTCCTACAGGGGGTAACTAACTATGGCTACACCTTC
J: TRBJ1-2; D: -; size: -; V: TRBV2; CDR3: CASSVGEYYGYTF; DNA: TGTGCCAGCAGTGTTGGGGAGTACTATGGCTACACCTTC
J: TRBJ2-5; D: -; size: -; V: TRBV7-2; CDR3: CASTLLDRQTQYF; DNA: TGTGCCAGCACCTTACTGGACAGACAGACCCAGTACTTC
J: TRBJ2-6; D: -; size: -; V: TRBV12-3/TRBV12-4; CDR3: CASTYSRGQDSGANVLTF; DNA: TGTGCCAGCACCTACTCCCGGGGGCAGGACTCTGGGGCCAACGTCCTGACTTTC